The 24 T cell receptor beta chains listed next were all sequenced from one sample in a study of blood T cells in healthy people across ages (dated by TCRdb to about 2015). The library came from 5' RACE. TCRdb names Illumina HiSeq 2500 as the instrument used. The second PCR ran for about 6 to 11 cycles and used a J-beta primer mix along with a sample-barcoded 5' primer. TCRdb trimmed the raw reads at Q25, called clones with MiXCR and kept productive beta chains. Every distinct CDR3 protein forms one entry, paired with its most common genes and DNA. The sample table records 1.5 million to 1.9 million distinct CDR3 sequences; around 40% of these occur just once. The top ten clones comprise more than 4% of the sample. Input material: blood. The source of these receptors is a woman under 30 in good health.

The gene calls are TRBV11-1 and TRBJ2-3; weak D call: TRBD2 (6 bases). This CDR3 is 15 amino acids long. Germline V gene lookup returns CDR1 SGHAT and CDR2 FQDESV (reference sequence). V was shortened by 6 bases and J by 4 bases, with 17 bases between the two germline ends. The CDR3 nucleotides are TGTGCCAGCAGTCTACCGGGACTTGGACCAGATACGCAGTATTTT. Protein: CASSLPGLGPDTQYF. The full variable domain, rest sourced from reference TRBV11-1 and TRBJ2-3, is EAEVAQSPRYKITEKSQAVAFWCDPISGHATLYWYRQILGQGPELLVQFQDESVVDDSQLPKDRFSAERLKGVDSTLKIQPAELGDSAMYLCASSLPGLGPDTQYFGPGTRLTVL.

The chain recombines TRBV5-1 with TRBJ2-3, with TRBD2 as a possible D gene (6 bases). V was trimmed by 4 bases and J by 3 bases, leaving 21 bases between them. CDR3 size: 17 residues. Germline CDR1 reads SGHRS; CDR2 reads YFSETQ. The CDR3 sequence: CASSPGLGEVKTDTQYF. The CDR3 coding sequence is TGCGCCAGCAGCCCTGGCTTAGGGGAGGTCAAAACAGATACGCAGTATTTT.

The gene calls are TRBV20-1 and TRBJ1-2; D is perhaps TRBD1 (5 bases). Trimming shortened V by 0 bases and J by 2 bases, and 13 bases separated the two germline ends. CDR1 is DFQATT, CDR2 SNEGSKA, per germline (reference sequence). The CDR3 has 15 residues. In DNA, the CDR3 is TGCAGTGCTAGAGACCCCTGGACAAAGAACTATGGCTACACCTTC. Its protein is CSARDPWTKNYGYTF.

This clonotype occurred once. CDR3 nucleotide sequence: TGTGCCAGCAGTTTTCTGCCCGGGGCTGGGGCCAACGTCCTGACTTTC. It translates to CASSFLPGAGANVLTF. The chain recombines TRBV12-3 or TRBV12-4 with TRBJ2-6, with D tentatively TRBD2 (5 bases). The germline V and J ends were trimmed by 3 bases and 2 bases, with 11 bases remaining between them. The CDR3 totals 16 residues.

This clonotype was seen a handful of times. V is TRBV10-3 and J is TRBJ2-1, with D unclear. The CDR3 is made up of 14 amino acids. The ends were cut back, 10 bases at V and 1 base at J, with 14 bases in the middle. Germline V CDR1 and CDR2: ENHRY, SYGVKD. This CDR3 reads CASRDLTSYNEQFF. The CDR3, as DNA: TGTGCCAGCCGAGACCTGACTTCCTACAATGAGCAGTTCTTC.

CDR3 bases: TGTGCCACCAGTGACTCACTAGCGGGGACCTACAATGAGCAGTTCTTC. Translating it yields CATSDSLAGTYNEQFF. The chain combines TRBV24-1 with TRBJ2-1; 10 bases align to TRBD2. CDR1 and CDR2 from the germline V gene are KGHDR and SFDVKD. The CDR3 is 16 amino acids. V lost 4 bases, J lost 2 bases, and 4 bases stayed unmatched.

This clonotype was detected a few times. The V call is TRBV5-1, the J call TRBJ1-2, with D perhaps matching TRBD1 (6 bases). CDR1 and CDR2 from the germline V gene are SGHRS and YFSETQ. The CDR3 has 16 amino acids. The V end lost 0 bases, the J end lost 1 base, and 13 bases lay between the germline ends. As DNA, the CDR3 is TGCGCCAGCAGCTTGGTAGGGCAGGGGATTAACTATGGCTACACCTTC. It specifies CASSLVGQGINYGYTF.

The chain recombines TRBV14 with TRBJ2-7, with 8 bases fitting TRBD1. After removal of 0 bases from V and 2 bases from J, the junction contained 6 bases not matched to a gene. CDR1 is SGHDN, CDR2 FVKESK, per germline. This CDR3 has 16 residues. CDR3 residues: CASSQDGTGLTYEQYF. The CDR3, as DNA: TGTGCCAGCAGCCAAGACGGGACAGGCCTTACCTACGAGCAGTACTTC.

The genes are TRBV6-2 or TRBV6-3 and TRBJ1-1; D gene ambiguous. V dropped 2 bases and J dropped 5 bases, with 12 bases sitting between them. This CDR3 region has 14 residues. Germline CDR1 MNHEY, CDR2 SVGEGT. In nucleotides, the CDR3 is TGTGCCAGCAGTTACGTCGTCTGGGAAACTGAAGCTTTCTTT. This codes for CASSYVVWETEAFF.

The V gene is TRBV4-3, the J gene TRBJ2-7; weak D call: TRBD1 (6 bases). V lost 3 bases and J lost 0, with 9 bases in between. The CDR3 loop spans 14 amino acids. In germline, CDR1 is LGHNA, CDR2 YSLEER. The CDR3 region is CASSHTDSSYEQYF. The CDR3 nucleotides read TGCGCCAGCAGCCACACGGACAGCTCCTACGAGCAGTACTTC.

J is TRBJ1-5 and V is TRBV9; tentative D call: TRBD1 (5 bases). Trimming took off 3 bases at V and 0 bases at J, with 10 bases between the two ends. From germline, CDR1 is SGDLS and CDR2 YYNGEE. The CDR3 spans 15 residues. The CDR3 DNA is TGTGCCAGCAGCGCCCCGACAGATAGCAATCAGCCCCAGCATTTT. It yields the protein CASSAPTDSNQPQHF.

The chain couples TRBV4-3 to TRBJ1-4; D may be TRBD1 (6 bases). V dropped 4 bases and J dropped 6 bases, with 15 bases sitting between them. CDR1 and CDR2 from the germline V gene are LGHNA and YSLEER. The length of the CDR3 is 15 residues. CDR3 in amino acids: CASSLTDRDYEKLFF. The CDR3 DNA follows: TGCGCCAGCAGCCTCACGGACAGAGACTATGAAAAACTGTTTTTT.

This clonotype was picked up a small number of times. The rearrangement joins TRBV6-6 to TRBJ2-3; D is unresolved. Germline CDR1 reads MNHNY; CDR2 reads SVGAGI (reference sequence). This CDR3 region has 12 residues. The V and J ends lost 6 bases and 5 bases respectively, with 9 bases between them. The CDR3 loop is CASRSYKDTQYF. Here the CDR3 DNA reads TGTGCCAGCAGGAGTTACAAAGATACGCAGTATTTT.

The chain is built from TRBV3-1 and TRBJ2-7; D gene unclear. The germline gives CDR1 LGHDT, CDR2 YNNKEL (reference sequence). V was trimmed by 4 bases and J by 6 bases, leaving 13 bases between them. There are 13 residues in the CDR3. The CDR3, as DNA: TGTGCCAGCAGCCCCCCCGCGGCCAGCGAGCAGTACTTC. It yields the protein CASSPPAASEQYF.

This clonotype was observed a few times. This sequence joins TRBV10-2 and TRBJ2-7; 7 bases map to TRBD1. Germline V gene sequence: CDR1 WSHSY, CDR2 SAAADI. The CDR3 runs to 10 residues. DNA of the CDR3: TGCGCGACAGGGTTCTACGAGCAGTACTTC. It is translated as CATGFYEQYF.

This clonotype was seen many times. This rearrangement joins TRBV5-6 to TRBJ2-6; D call uncertain. The V and J ends lost 1 base and 3 bases respectively, with 5 bases between them. The CDR3 sequence is 14 residues long. Germline assignment: CDR1 SGHDT and CDR2 YYEEEE. The CDR3, as DNA: TGTGCCAGCAGCTTGTTGAGTGGGGCCAACGTCCTGACTTTC. It encodes CASSLLSGANVLTF.

This sequence joins TRBV7-8 and TRBJ1-5; 9 bases agree with TRBD1. V dropped 6 bases and J dropped 5; count of bases not matched to a gene: 17. Per germline, CDR1 SGHVS and CDR2 FQNEAQ. The CDR3 contains 18 residues. The CDR3, as DNA: TGTGCCAGCAGTACGCAACGCAAACAGGGGGCGGGTGATCAGCCCCAGCATTTT. Its translation is CASSTQRKQGAGDQPQHF.

V and J are TRBV20-1 and TRBJ2-7; the D is unclear. Deletions cut 4 bases from V and 4 bases from J, with 14 bases between. CDR1 and CDR2 (germline): DFQATT, SNEGSKA (reference sequence). The CDR3 runs to 13 residues. The CDR3 protein is CSAIAGTLYEQYF. CDR3 in DNA: TGCAGTGCTATTGCAGGTACCCTTTACGAGCAGTACTTC.

This clonotype was found a few times. The chain employs TRBV12-3 or TRBV12-4 and TRBJ1-2, with D perhaps matching TRBD1 (6 bases). V was trimmed by 3 bases and J by 7 bases, leaving 24 bases between them. The CDR3 has 17 amino acids. CDR3 amino acids: CASSFAVVGQLGSGYTF. The DNA for the CDR3 is TGTGCCAGCAGTTTCGCGGTAGTCGGACAGCTGGGATCTGGCTACACCTTC.

V and J are TRBV9 and TRBJ2-2; D not resolved. This CDR3 contains 13 residues. The germline gives CDR1 SGDLS, CDR2 YYNGEE. V lost 1 base to trimming and J lost 6 bases, with 7 bases between them. The DNA of the CDR3 is TGTGCCAGCAGCGTAAGGAGTCCCGGGGAGCTGTTTTTT. This sequence encodes CASSVRSPGELFF.

This clonotype has only a few counts. The chain links TRBV7-2 to TRBJ2-1; maybe TRBD2 (6 bases). V lost 1 base and J 8 bases, leaving 15 bases between the germline ends. The CDR3 covers 15 residues. CDR1 and CDR2 from the germline V gene are SGHTA and FQGNSA. The CDR3: CASSLEGLALDEQFF. The DNA of the CDR3 is TGTGCCAGCAGCTTAGAGGGGCTAGCGCTAGATGAGCAGTTCTTC.

The genes are TRBV12-3 or TRBV12-4 and TRBJ1-2; no reliable D call. Between the trimmed V and J ends, which lost 5 bases and 5 bases, there was a span of 12 bases. The CDR3 runs to 13 residues. The CDR3 sequence is CASSAGVLYGYTF. For the CDR3, the DNA is TGTGCCAGCAGTGCGGGAGTACTATATGGCTACACCTTC.

This clonotype was observed a handful of times. The V gene is TRBV6-5, the J gene TRBJ2-2; D unclear. Trimming left V 6 bases short and J 10 bases short, with 18 bases between. Germline V CDR1 and CDR2: MNHEY, SVGAGI. The CDR3 has 14 residues. This chain's CDR3 is CASSRLPRPEELFF. The DNA for the CDR3 is TGTGCCAGCAGCCGGCTTCCTCGCCCCGAGGAGCTGTTTTTT.

The gene calls are TRBV7-9 and TRBJ2-3; the D gene could be TRBD1 or TRBD2 (6 bases each). Germline lookup yields CDR1 SEHNR and CDR2 FQNEAQ (reference sequence). The CDR3 has 16 amino acids. Trimming shortened V by 7 bases and J by 4 bases, and 21 bases separated the two germline ends. The DNA of the CDR3 is TGTGCCAGCATCCAGCGCCAACTAGGGGGGTCAGATACGCAGTATTTT. Its protein is CASIQRQLGGSDTQYF.